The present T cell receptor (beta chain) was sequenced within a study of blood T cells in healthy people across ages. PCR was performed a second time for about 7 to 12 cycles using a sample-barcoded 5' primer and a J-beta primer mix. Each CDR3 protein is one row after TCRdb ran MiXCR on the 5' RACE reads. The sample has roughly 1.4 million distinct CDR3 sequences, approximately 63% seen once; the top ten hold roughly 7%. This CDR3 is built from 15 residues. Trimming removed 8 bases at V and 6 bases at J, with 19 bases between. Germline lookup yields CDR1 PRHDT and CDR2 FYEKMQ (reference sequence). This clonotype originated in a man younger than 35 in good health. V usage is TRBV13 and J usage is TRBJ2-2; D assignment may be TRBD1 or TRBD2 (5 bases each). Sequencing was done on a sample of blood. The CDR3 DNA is TGTGCCAGCGGAACCGGGACGGTGAGGGCCGGGGAGCTGTTTTTT. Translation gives CASGTGTVRAGELFF. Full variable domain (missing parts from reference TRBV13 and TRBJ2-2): AAGVIQSPRHLIKEKRETATLKCYPIPRHDTVYWYQQGPGQDPQFLISFYEKMQSDKGSIPDRFSAQQFSDYHSELNMSSLELGDSALYFCASGTGTVRAGELFFGEGSRLTVL.